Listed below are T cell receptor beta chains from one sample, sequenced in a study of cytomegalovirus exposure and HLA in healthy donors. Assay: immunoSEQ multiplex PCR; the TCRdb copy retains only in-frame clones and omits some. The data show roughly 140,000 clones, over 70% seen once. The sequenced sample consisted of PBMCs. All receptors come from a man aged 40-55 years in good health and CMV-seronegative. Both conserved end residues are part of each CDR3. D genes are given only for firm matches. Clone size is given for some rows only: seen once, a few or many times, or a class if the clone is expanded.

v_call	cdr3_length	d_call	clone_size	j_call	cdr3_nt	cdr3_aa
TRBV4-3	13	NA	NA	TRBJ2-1	TGCGCCAGCAGCCAAGTTGAGTTGAATGAGCAGTTCTTC	CASSQVELNEQFF
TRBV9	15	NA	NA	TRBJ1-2	TGTGCCAGCAGCGTAGTTTCAGGTGGGGGGGATGGCTACACCTTC	CASSVVSGGGDGYTF
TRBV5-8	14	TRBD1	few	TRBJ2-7	TGTGCCAGCAGCTTGGGACAGGGAAGAGGCGAGCAGTACTTC	CASSLGQGRGEQYF
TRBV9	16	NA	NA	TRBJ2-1	TGTGCCAGCAGCGTAGTGGGTAGGGAGGCGGCGGATGAGCAGTTCTTC	CASSVVGREAADEQFF
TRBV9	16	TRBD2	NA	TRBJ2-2	TGTGCCAGCAGCCTTACTCTAGCGGGAGGCACCGGGGAGCTGTTTTTT	CASSLTLAGGTGELFF
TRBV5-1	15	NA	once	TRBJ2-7	TGCGCCAGCAGCTTCGTTACAGGGTTTAGCGACGAGCAGTACTTC	CASSFVTGFSDEQYF
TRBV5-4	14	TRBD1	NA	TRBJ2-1	TGTGCCAGCAGCTTGGGGGACAGGGCCTATGAGCAGTTCTTC	CASSLGDRAYEQFF
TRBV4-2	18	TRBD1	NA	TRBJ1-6	TGTGCCAGCAGCCCTCAATCTGTGCCGGGACAGGGGAACTCACCCCTCCACTTT	CASSPQSVPGQGNSPLHF
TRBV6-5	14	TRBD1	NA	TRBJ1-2	TGTGCCAGCAGAAGACAGGGGGGAGGAAGTGGCTACACCTTC	CASRRQGGGSGYTF
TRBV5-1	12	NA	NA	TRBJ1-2	TGCGCCAGCAGCCCGGACAAGGATGGCTACACCTTC	CASSPDKDGYTF
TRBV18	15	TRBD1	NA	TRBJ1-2	TGTGCCAGCTCAACGCGTAGGGACAGCCCCGAAGGCTACACCTTC	CASSTRRDSPEGYTF
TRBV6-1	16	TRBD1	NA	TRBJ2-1	TGTGCCAGCAGTGTGGGGATGGGACAGGGCTACAATGAGCAGTTCTTC	CASSVGMGQGYNEQFF
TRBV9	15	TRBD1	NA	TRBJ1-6	TGTGCCAGCAGCGCGCAGGGGGCAGGGGGGGGACCCCTCCACTTT	CASSAQGAGGGPLHF
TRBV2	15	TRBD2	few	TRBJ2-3	TGTGCCAGCAGTGAAACGGGAGGGCCTCGGGATACGCAGTATTTT	CASSETGGPRDTQYF
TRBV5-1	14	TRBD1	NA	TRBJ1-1	TGCGCCAGCAGCTACGGACAGGGTGGCTCTGAAGCTTTCTTT	CASSYGQGGSEAFF
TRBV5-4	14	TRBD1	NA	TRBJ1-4	TGTGCCAGCAGCTCCGGACAGGGACGCGAAAAACTGTTTTTT	CASSSGQGREKLFF
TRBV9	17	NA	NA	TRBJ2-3	TGTGCCAGCAGCGAGCCAATTGCGGGGAAGGGCACAGATACGCAGTATTTT	CASSEPIAGKGTDTQYF
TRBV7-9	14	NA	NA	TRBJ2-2	TGTGCCAGCAGCGATTGGACCAGGGGCGGGGAGCTGTTTTTT	CASSDWTRGGELFF
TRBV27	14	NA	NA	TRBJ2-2	TGTGCCAGCAGTTTTGTGGGGGGCACCGGGGAGCTGTTTTTT	CASSFVGGTGELFF
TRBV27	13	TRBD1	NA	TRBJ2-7	TGTGCCAGCAGCCTAGGGGGCAGGGGGCAGCAGTACTTC	CASSLGGRGQQYF
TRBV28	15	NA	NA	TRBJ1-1	TGTGCCAGCAGTCCCGCGCCCCAGGGGAACACTGAAGCTTTCTTT	CASSPAPQGNTEAFF
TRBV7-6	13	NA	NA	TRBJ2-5	TGTGCCAGCAGCTACACCACGATAGAGACCCAGTACTTC	CASSYTTIETQYF
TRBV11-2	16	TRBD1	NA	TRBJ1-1	TGTGCCAGCAGCCCACGGACAGGGAGCATGAACACTGAAGCTTTCTTT	CASSPRTGSMNTEAFF
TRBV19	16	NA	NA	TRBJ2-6	TGTGCCAGTAGTACCCCCGGTGGAGGTGGGGCCAACGTCCTGACTTTC	CASSTPGGGGANVLTF
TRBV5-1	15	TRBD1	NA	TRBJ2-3	TGCGCCAGCAGCTTGGGGACAGGGCGCACAGATACGCAGTATTTT	CASSLGTGRTDTQYF
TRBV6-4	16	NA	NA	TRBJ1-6	TGTGCCAGCAGTGACCCACTCGTACTAAGGCGGTCACCCCTCCACTTT	CASSDPLVLRRSPLHF
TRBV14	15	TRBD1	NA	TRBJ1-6	TGTGCCAGCAGCCAGGGACAGCGTTATAATTCACCCCTCCACTTT	CASSQGQRYNSPLHF
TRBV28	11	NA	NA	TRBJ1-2	TGTGCCAGCAGTAGTGGAGATGGCTACACCTTC	CASSSGDGYTF
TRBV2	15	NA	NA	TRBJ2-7	TGTGCCAGCACGTCGGGCACAGACTATTCCTACGAGCAGTACTTC	CASTSGTDYSYEQYF
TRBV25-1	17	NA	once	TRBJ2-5	TGTGCCAGCAGTGAATCTAGCAGGGGCCTTCAGTGGGAGACCCAGTACTTC	CASSESSRGLQWETQYF
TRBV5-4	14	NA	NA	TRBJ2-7	TGTGCCAGCAGTCCGCTGGGGGGTTCCTACGAGCAGTACTTC	CASSPLGGSYEQYF
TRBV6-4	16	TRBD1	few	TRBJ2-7	TGTGCCAGCAGTGACTCGACAGGGTCGGGTTCCTACGAGCAGTACTTC	CASSDSTGSGSYEQYF
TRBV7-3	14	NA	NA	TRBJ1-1	TGTGCCAGCAGCTTAGGCGGCGCGGGGACTGAAGCTTTCTTT	CASSLGGAGTEAFF
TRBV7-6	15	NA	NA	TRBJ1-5	TGTGCCAGCAGCTTAGCACAGGACGGGTCGGAGCCCCAGCATTTT	CASSLAQDGSEPQHF
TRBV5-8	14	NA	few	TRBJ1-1	TGTGCCAGCAGCTGGGGGGGGCAGGGCACTGAAGCTTTCTTT	CASSWGGQGTEAFF
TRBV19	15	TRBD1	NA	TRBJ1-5	TGTGCCAGTAGTAAAATAGACAGGGGAGATCAGCCCCAGCATTTT	CASSKIDRGDQPQHF